Each of the 30 T cell receptor beta chains below was sequenced from the same sample in a study of technical replicates of blood from a handful of donors. Sequencing used immunoSEQ multiplex PCR; TCRdb keeps in-frame clones, though not all of them. The table includes roughly 50,000 clones, approximately 92% detected once. The specimen sequenced was PBMCs. These receptor sequences come from a human donor in good health. Some clones in this sample may be carry-over from other donors' samples.

J is TRBJ1-5 and V is TRBV4-1; unclear D gene. Germline assignment: CDR1 MGHRA and CDR2 YSYEKL. The CDR3 spans 15 residues. The germline V and J ends were trimmed by 3 bases and 5 bases, with 14 bases remaining between them. This CDR3 is CASSQITGAHQPQHF. DNA of the CDR3: TGCGCCAGCAGCCAGATTACGGGAGCCCATCAGCCCCAGCATTTT.

The CDR3 DNA reads as TGTGCCAGCAGCGGCGGCGGAGCGAACACTGAAGCTTTCTTT. It codes for CASSGGGANTEAFF. This chain links TRBV7-2 with TRBJ1-1; D gene ambiguous. Germline-derived CDR1 and CDR2 are SGHTA and FQGNSA. V was trimmed by 5 bases and J by 1 base, leaving 11 bases between them. This CDR3 spans 14 amino acids.

This clone showed up just once. J is TRBJ1-4 and V is TRBV7-9; no clear D gene. The CDR3 has 14 residues. Germline CDR1 is SEHNR and CDR2 is FQNEAQ (reference sequence). V was shortened by 3 bases and J by 0 bases, with 5 bases between the two germline ends. The CDR3 coding sequence is TGTGCCAGCAGCTTGCGAGCAACTAATGAAAAACTGTTTTTT. Protein: CASSLRATNEKLFF. The variable domain in full, completed from reference TRBV7-9 and TRBJ1-4, reads DTGVSQNPRHKITKRGQNVTFRCDPISEHNRLYWYRQTLGQGPEFLTYFQNEAQLEKSRLLSDRFSAERPKGSFSTLEIQRTEQGDSAMYLCASSLRATNEKLFFGSGTQLSVL.

V gene TRBV7-2 combines with J gene TRBJ2-5; D gene unclear. The ends were cut back, 5 bases at V and 4 bases at J, with 8 bases in the middle. Germline CDR1 SGHTA, CDR2 FQGNSA. The CDR3 totals 12 residues. The CDR3 DNA sequence: TGTGCCAGCAGCCCCAACATAGAGACCCAGTACTTC. This encodes CASSPNIETQYF.

The V and J genes are TRBV7-9 and TRBJ2-3; 8 bases map to TRBD2. The CDR3 extends over 16 amino acids. Germline CDR1 SEHNR, CDR2 FQNEAQ (reference sequence). The junction had 10 bases not matched to a gene; V was cut back by 5 bases and J by 3 bases. The CDR3 bases are TGTGCCAGCAGCCCACGTGGCGGGGGGCCAACAGATACGCAGTATTTT. Amino acid sequence: CASSPRGGGPTDTQYF.

V usage is TRBV25-1 and J usage is TRBJ1-2, with 7 bases matching TRBD1. V trimming: 6 bases; J trimming: 6 bases; junction bases outside the gene matches: 10. This CDR3 comprises 14 residues. Germline V gene data show CDR1 as MGHDK and CDR2 as SYGVNS. In DNA, the CDR3 is TGTGCCAGCAGGCTAACAGGGGCGGGCCATGGCTACACCTTC. Protein: CASRLTGAGHGYTF.

J is TRBJ2-5 and V is TRBV4-2, with D perhaps matching TRBD2 (6 bases). The length of the CDR3 is 16 residues. The V gene's germline CDR1 is LGHNA and CDR2 YNFKEQ. The V end lost 3 bases, the J end lost 2 bases, and 16 bases lay between the germline ends. The CDR3 DNA reads TGTGCCAGCAGCCAGGACCCGGGACTCGCTCAAGAGACCCAGTACTTC. Translating it yields CASSQDPGLAQETQYF.

This sequence joins TRBV7-9 and TRBJ2-3, with a possible D match to TRBD2 (5 bases). This CDR3 is 13 amino acids long. V shed 5 bases and J shed 6 bases, with 12 bases lying between them. Germline CDR1 SEHNR, CDR2 FQNEAQ (reference sequence). CDR3 DNA: TGTGCCAGCAGCGCGAAGGAGGCTGATACGCAGTATTTT. Translating gives CASSAKEADTQYF.

The J gene is TRBJ2-5, the V gene TRBV6-5; maybe TRBD1 (6 bases). V was cut by 6 bases and J by 0 bases, with 11 bases left in between. This CDR3 region has 14 residues. In germline, CDR1 is MNHEY, CDR2 SVGAGI. CDR3 sequence (DNA): TGTGCCAGCAGAAACACAGGGAACCAAGAGACCCAGTACTTC. Protein: CASRNTGNQETQYF.

The genes are TRBV29-1 and TRBJ2-7; tentatively, D is TRBD1 (6 bases). The CDR3 is made up of 13 amino acids. Trimming took 7 bases from V and 3 from J, leaving 16 bases between them. CDR1 SQVTM and CDR2 ANQGSEA come from the germline V gene. The CDR3 nucleotides are TGCAGCGCTCGGACAGATGTGGACTACGAGCAGTACTTC. Amino acid sequence: CSARTDVDYEQYF.

This clone was counted at least ten times. The rearrangement joins TRBV7-9 to TRBJ1-3, with 7 positions matching TRBD1. The V gene end was trimmed by 4 bases and the J gene end by 4 bases; junction bases not matched to a gene: 4. This CDR3 is 14 amino acids long. From germline, CDR1 is SEHNR and CDR2 FQNEAQ (reference sequence). The CDR3 DNA reads as TGTGCCAGCAGCTGGGGACAGACGGGAAACACCATATATTTT. Amino acid sequence: CASSWGQTGNTIYF.

The rearrangement links TRBV6-7 to TRBJ2-5; 8 positions match TRBD2. TRBV6-7 is identified as an open reading frame with a role that is uncertain. The CDR3 has 20 amino acids. Trimming removed 0 bases from V and 0 bases from J; junction bases left unmatched: 15. This CDR3 is CASSYSVALWCGGYQETQYF. The CDR3 nucleotides are TGTGCCAGCAGTTACTCGGTAGCTCTCTGGTGCGGGGGGTACCAAGAGACCCAGTACTTC.

V usage is TRBV7-9 and J usage is TRBJ2-3; D not resolved. Germline-derived CDR1 and CDR2 are SEHNR and FQNEAQ (reference sequence). V was cut by 1 base and J by 3 bases, with 11 bases left in between. The CDR3 sequence is 15 residues long. This CDR3 is CASSLDDWMTDTQYF. In nucleotides, the CDR3 is TGTGCCAGCAGCTTAGACGACTGGATGACAGATACGCAGTATTTT.

This clone was found once. The J gene is TRBJ2-7, the V gene TRBV5-6; D remains ambiguous. The CDR3 sequence is 17 residues long. Germline values: CDR1 SGHDT, CDR2 YYEEEE. V lost 4 bases and J 3 bases, leaving 23 bases between the germline ends. CDR3 sequence: CASSRKVGYAVFYEQYF. The DNA for the CDR3 is TGTGCCAGCAGCAGAAAAGTGGGCTACGCAGTCTTCTACGAGCAGTACTTC.

This chain joins TRBV7-9 and TRBJ1-2; D ambiguous. The CDR3 is 12 residues long. Trimming left V 3 bases short and J 6 bases short, with 8 bases between. The germline CDR1 and CDR2 sequences are SEHNR and FQNEAQ (reference sequence). The CDR3 bases are TGTGCCAGCAGCTTCCCGGGTCATGGCTACACCTTC. Translating gives CASSFPGHGYTF.

The chain joins TRBV27 to TRBJ2-7; TRBD2 matches at 7 bases. In germline, CDR1 is MNHEY, CDR2 SMNVEV (reference sequence). CDR3 size: 13 residues. J lost 2 bases, V lost 4 bases, and 2 bases had no gene match. CDR3 residues: CASSSGTTYEQYF. The CDR3 bases are TGTGCCAGCAGTTCGGGGACTACCTACGAGCAGTACTTC.

The chain employs TRBV21-1 and TRBJ1-3. TRBV21-1 has pseudogene status. The CDR3 is 17 amino acids. The DNA for the CDR3 is TGTGCCAGCGGAAAAAGGGAGGGAACACCCCCTGGAAACACCATATATTTT. Its translation: CASGKREGTPPGNTIYF.

The chain has TRBV29-1 and TRBJ2-2; possibly TRBD1 for D (6 bases). V was trimmed by 7 bases and J by 0 bases, leaving 9 bases between them. CDR1 and CDR2 (germline): SQVTM, ANQGSEA. CDR3 length equals 13 residues. The CDR3 loop reads CSARDTNTGELFF. CDR3 nucleotides: TGCAGCGCCCGGGACACGAACACCGGGGAGCTGTTTTTT.

This clone was counted a single time. The chain links TRBV9 to TRBJ1-1; D is ambiguous. CDR3 length: 14 residues. V was shortened by 5 bases and J by 1 base, with 12 bases between the two germline ends. CDR1 SGDLS and CDR2 YYNGEE come from the germline V gene. The CDR3 sequence is CASSRGLGNTEAFF. CDR3 nucleotides: TGTGCCAGCAGTCGGGGTTTGGGGAACACTGAAGCTTTCTTT.

The chain links TRBV25-1 to TRBJ2-7; D is unclear. The CDR3 length is 14 residues. Germline lookup yields CDR1 MGHDK and CDR2 SYGVNS. V was clipped by 2 bases and J by 0 bases, with 8 bases between them. The CDR3 nucleotides read TGTGCCAGCAGTGAACCCTCTGTCTCCTACGAGCAGTACTTC. It translates to CASSEPSVSYEQYF.

This rearrangement joins TRBV5-4 to TRBJ1-1; 7 nucleotides match TRBD1. J gave up 2 bases and V 5 bases, and 9 bases lay outside the gene matches. The CDR3 loop spans 15 amino acids. CDR1 is SGHNT, CDR2 YYREEE, per germline (reference sequence). Written as DNA, the CDR3 is TGTGCCAGCAGTCCTGGAGGGGGCTATAACACTGAAGCTTTCTTT. As protein: CASSPGGGYNTEAFF.

The rearrangement joins TRBV9 to TRBJ2-1; 9 positions match TRBD2. The ends lost 4 bases at V and 5 bases at J; junction bases unmatched: 13. This CDR3 is 17 amino acids long. Germline CDR1 SGDLS, CDR2 YYNGEE. In DNA form, the CDR3 reads TGTGCCAGCAGCCCTCTCCAGGGGCTAGCGGGGAACAATGAGCAGTTCTTC. This translates into CASSPLQGLAGNNEQFF.

The chain employs TRBV5-5 and TRBJ1-4; weak D call: TRBD1 (6 bases). The CDR3 contains 15 residues. In germline, CDR1 is SGHKS, CDR2 YYEKEE (reference sequence). Trimming removed 4 bases at V and 1 base at J, with 11 bases between. CDR3 sequence reads: CASSRQVQTNEKLFF. CDR3 nucleotides: TGTGCCAGCAGCCGACAGGTTCAAACTAATGAAAAACTGTTTTTT.

This rearrangement joins TRBV9 to TRBJ1-5; possible D gene TRBD1, 5 bases. The CDR3 is 14 amino acids. Per germline, CDR1 SGDLS and CDR2 YYNGEE. Trimming took 4 bases from V and 4 from J, leaving 12 bases between them. CDR3 amino acids: CASSSKGANQPQHF. For the CDR3, the DNA is TGTGCCAGCAGCTCAAAAGGGGCAAATCAGCCCCAGCATTTT.

The chain has TRBV27 and TRBJ1-4; tentative D call: TRBD1 (5 bases). V was clipped by 3 bases and J by 5 bases, with 10 bases between them. Per the germline V gene, CDR1 is MNHEY and CDR2 is SMNVEV (reference sequence). The CDR3 is 14 residues long. CDR3 loop: CASSFGGGNEKLFF. The CDR3 nucleotides read TGTGCCAGCAGTTTTGGGGGGGGGAATGAAAAACTGTTTTTT.

This rearrangement joins TRBV7-2 to TRBJ2-7; 7 bases map to TRBD2. The CDR3 extends over 15 amino acids. Germline loops: CDR1 SGHTA, CDR2 FQGNSA. Trimming at V came to 5 bases and at J to 4 bases, leaving 11 bases not matched to a gene. CDR3 bases: TGTGCCAGCAGCCATCAGGCGGGGGAAATTTACGAGCAGTACTTC. This codes for CASSHQAGEIYEQYF.

The chain uses TRBV5-1 and TRBJ1-1; TRBD1 is a possible D gene (5 bases). Deletions cut 6 bases from V and 5 bases from J, with 20 bases between. Germline V gene data show CDR1 as SGHRS and CDR2 as YFSETQ. The CDR3 totals 15 residues. CDR3 in DNA: TGCGCCAGCACCCCTTCCAGGGAGGGTAGGACTGAAGCTTTCTTT. It is translated as CASTPSREGRTEAFF. Combining the CDR3 with reference TRBV5-1 and TRBJ1-1 gives the whole variable domain KAGVTQTPRYLIKTRGQQVTLSCSPISGHRSVSWYQQTPGQGLQFLFEYFSETQRNKGNFPGRFSGRQFSNSRSEMNVSTLELGDSALYLCASTPSREGRTEAFFGQGTRLTVV.

The chain couples TRBV7-9 to TRBJ2-6; 7 positions agree with TRBD1. CDR3 length equals 15 residues. The germline CDR1 and CDR2 sequences are SEHNR and FQNEAQ (reference sequence). The V gene end was trimmed by 8 bases and the J gene end by 2 bases; junction bases not matched to a gene: 6. The chain's CDR3 is CASRTGAAGANVLTF. The CDR3, as DNA: TGTGCCAGCCGTACAGGGGCGGCTGGGGCCAACGTCCTGACTTTC.

CDR3 sequence: CASSYSGTSDEQFF. The DNA for the CDR3 is TGTGCCAGCAGTTACTCTGGGACTAGCGATGAGCAGTTCTTC. This sequence joins TRBV6-6 and TRBJ2-1, with 10 bases identical to TRBD2. The CDR3 spans 14 residues. From germline, CDR1 is MNHNY and CDR2 SVGAGI (reference sequence). The V segment lost 0 bases and the J segment 8 bases; nucleotides outside the gene matches: 1.

V and J are TRBV7-9 and TRBJ2-7; 9 nucleotides line up with TRBD1. CDR1 is SEHNR, CDR2 FQNEAQ, per germline (reference sequence). The ends lost 5 bases at V and 6 bases at J; junction bases unmatched: 8. CDR3 size: 14 residues. DNA for the CDR3: TGTGCCAGCAGCAACCGGGACAGGGCTAGCGAGCAGTACTTC. Translation gives CASSNRDRASEQYF.